This T cell receptor (beta chain) was identified during a study of cytomegalovirus exposure and HLA in healthy donors (dated by TCRdb to the late 2010s). Notes on the research overall: According to an earlier analysis of 587 of the donors, about 179 million T cells yielded roughly 110 million unique TCR beta sequences and approximately 300 Gb of sequence data. About 330 gigabases of sequencing data and about 92 million unique TCR sequences made up an early release that covered 500 to 650 HLA-typed donors. In the later analysis, no new phenotypic data were used to find candidate immune exposures; instead, reliance was placed on TCR beta sequences and their occurrence across donors. A later genetic analysis took genome-wide SNP genotypes for 398 of the 666 donors and used that subset as a discovery cohort. A later analysis re-analyzed previously published TCR beta repertoires from hundreds of donors and added high-resolution HLA genotyping to study TCR occurrence patterns. Among roughly 370 genotyped donors of the cohort, an average of approximately 230,000 unique TCR beta nucleotide sequences were sequenced per donor, around 20% of them non-productive. To predict cytomegalovirus infection status, the study brought together high-throughput TCR immunosequencing, statistical association of individual TCRs with disease status, and machine learning. Besides the first cohort of more than 650 subjects, a separate validation cohort made up of 90 to 150 different subjects was used. Donor age, sex, ethnicity and CMV serostatus were compiled together with the repertoire data. All discovery cohort repertoires had been generated on a single sequencing platform. The T cell repertoires of under 700 subjects were profiled by immunosequencing and related to cytomegalovirus serostatus. Roughly five DR-DQ haplotypes were handled as single units for association and clustering because linkage in the cohort was strong. The number of typed donors differed by locus: roughly 629-640 for A, B, C, DRB1 and DQB1; some 500 for DQA1; some 610 for DPA1; and about 450 for DPB1. Both class I and class II loci were covered by HLA typing, at four-digit resolution. The genetic ancestry cluster associated with self-reported Caucasian donors included over 65% of the roughly 400 genotyped donors. An earlier analysis of approximately 640 of the donors applied high-throughput TCR beta sequencing to assess whether each TCR beta V gene segment acted as functional or pseudogenic. The study aimed to test whether cataloging public T cell receptors could reveal signatures of past pathogen exposure. The study at large found these results: A later analysis found that most CMV-associated TCR beta chains appeared HLA-restricted, with HLA associations seemingly driven largely by CMV exposure. When HLA alleles, especially DR and DQ, strongly co-occurred, attributing TCR associations to individual alleles was difficult. Approximately 18 rarely observed V segments, including chromosome 9 orphons, were excluded from the earlier analysis of just under 600 of the donors because counts were too low. In vitro tests confirmed that three of the cytomegalovirus-associated TCR beta chains recognize cytomegalovirus antigens. The classifier was reported to diagnose cytomegalovirus status with high specificity and sensitivity in both the original cohort and the validation cohort. The presence/absence analyses assumed that sequencing depth was roughly uniform across donors, and that assumption may not be true. Compared with equally common non-associated chains, HLA-associated TCR beta chains in a later analysis were more clonally expanded and had lower generation probabilities. Specific HLA alleles were associated with 15,000 to 20,000 TCR beta sequences at a false discovery rate of 0.05 in a later analysis. A later genetic analysis reported fewer N-insertions in productive TCRs among donors in an Asian-associated ancestry cluster than the roughly 700-donor mean. Correlated functional status among segregating V segments might reflect linkage disequilibrium, but an unknown experimental factor could not be ruled out. Because the 87-base-pair reads could not distinguish some IMGT-functional V segments, including TRBV6-2 and TRBV6-3, those segments were excluded. In an earlier analysis of over 550 of the donors, most TCR beta V segments were observed in productive rearrangements about 87% or about 30% of the time, broadly matching IMGT annotations. According to a later analysis, parvovirus B19, influenza, CMV and Epstein-Barr virus appeared linked to several top co-occurrence clusters. Immune exposure information for the cohort was limited to CMV serostatus. Because HLA typing was unavailable for some donors at each locus, only the typed subset was used in association tests. In a later genetic analysis, a missense DCLRE1C variant was associated with V-gene and J-gene trimming of TCR beta chains, and the association was replicated in an independent cohort. Most TCR sequences were observed very rarely across donors, whereas some public TCRs were present in many individuals. A group of highly shared sequence variants was considered likely to be a technical artifact of the sequencing pipeline. In the study, some 180 TCR beta chains were listed as associated with cytomegalovirus. Only TCR beta chains were sequenced in this cohort, and the absence of alpha or paired-chain data limited detectable features. The authors suggested that the approach could potentially be generalized to other disease states and immunological phenotypes. According to a later analysis, TCR association rates differed among HLA loci, with DRB1 alleles showing the most associated TCRs and HLA-C alleles showing the fewest. A further reported finding was that TCR beta sequences accurately predicted the HLA-A and HLA-B alleles for most subjects in the first cohort.

The cohort consisted of hundreds of healthy bone marrow donors. All cohort members were sampled while nominally healthy, although unrecorded immune exposures were likely present. The donor tested CMV seronegative and was one of the 352 seronegative cohort members. Every donor gave a peripheral blood sample, and the peripheral blood mononuclear cells from that sample were used for TCR beta sequencing. The Qiagen DNeasy Blood Extraction Kit was used to extract genomic DNA from the blood cell samples. The library was generated by the immunoSEQ multiplex PCR assay. For the multiplex PCR, a mixture combining 60 forward primers for TCR Vbeta segments and 13 reverse primers for TCR Jbeta segments was used. The CDR3 region of rearranged TCR beta genes was amplified from genomic DNA with a multiplex PCR assay. The amplified TCR beta libraries were sequenced on the Illumina HiSeq System as 87-base-pair reads. Per the authors' processing: In a later analysis, tens of millions of unique TCR beta chains were counted across the 666 repertoires, and roughly 11 million of these chains were shared by at least two donors. Raw reads were error-corrected and collapsed into unique sequences with a nearest-neighbor algorithm that merged closely related sequences to remove PCR and sequencing errors. CDR3 sequences were aligned to IMGT reference sequences to assign V, D and J gene segments. For a sequence to be retained, a match of at least six nucleotides was required to both a V gene segment and a J gene segment. A rearrangement counted as productive if the CDR3 had no stop codons and remained in frame with V and J, and every other rearrangement counted as non-productive. Following IMGT convention, CDR3 was defined as the stretch from the second conserved V-encoded cysteine up to the conserved J-encoded phenylalanine. Sequences without an unambiguous match to a single V gene segment were excluded from the earlier analysis of several hundred of the donors. In an earlier analysis of about 590 of the donors, a V segment was called functional when productive rearrangements were above 56.7%, and segregating when the standard deviation between donors exceeded 5%. A statistical classification framework was developed to diagnose cytomegalovirus status using the catalog of TCR beta chain sequences. A later analysis assigned V and J genes by comparing TCR nucleotide sequences with IMGT/GENE-DB human TR gene sequences. Using the TCRdist pipeline, a later analysis assigned CDR3 sequences along with most-parsimonious VDJ recombination scenarios. In a later analysis, each TCR beta chain was defined by its CDR3 amino acid sequence together with its V-gene family, and reads without a unique V-gene family were excluded. In a later analysis, 500 to 700 highly shared, low-generation-probability nucleotide sequences were removed to address suspected cross-contamination and a sequencing artifact. A later analysis calculated a clonal expansion index for each public chain from normalized within-repertoire ranks of inferred template counts. In a later analysis, generation probabilities were computed using a VDJ recombination model fitted to out-of-frame rearrangements, and the results were checked against IGoR. Hypergeometric tests were used in a later analysis to score TCR-TCR, TCR-HLA and TCR-CMV co-occurrence, with a repertoire-size bias correction applied to the TCR pairs. A later analysis estimated false discovery rates by permuting HLA or CMV assignments 20 times. A later analysis grouped co-occurring TCRs with DBSCAN, adding TCRdist sequence similarity when clustering within HLA-allele-positive subsets. Repertoires with fewer than 30,000 or more than 120,000 public chains, plus five repertoires with anomalous nucleotide sharing, were excluded from co-occurrence clustering. Entries here come from immuneACCESS through TCRdb and include only in-frame sequences with V and J called. Some clones fail to appear in such tables; in the studies checked, an unresolved V gene covers under half of the shortfall, and the cause of the remainder is unknown. The D gene and trimming were derived from the DNA, and the V and J assignments and clone size from that table. This sample is represented by approximately 82,000 clones; under 80% of them were singletons. Together, the top ten hold roughly 1.5% of the sample.

CDR1 and CDR2 are read off the germline V gene as MGHRA and YSYEKL. At the junction V is shortened by 0 bases and J by 7 bases; bases outside the gene matches: 3. The cysteine opens and the phenylalanine closes a CDR3 of 15 amino acids. Only the CDR3 DNA is retained, 45 bases long and in frame from the first base. Comments on this clone: Its specific antigen is unknown. No clone much larger than this one lies a single base away; base qualities are absent.

The receptor chain draws on TRBV4-1 and TRBJ2-1; 10 middle bases align to TRBD2. The sequencing input was PBMCs. This receptor was taken from a man in his forties or fifties in good health and CMV-seronegative. The bases read TGCGCCAGCAGCCAAGAAAAGGGACTAGCGAATGAGCAGTTCTTC. Its translation reads: CASSQEKGLANEQFF.